This entry is about one T cell receptor beta chain. Its antigen is as yet unknown. The data were obtained in a study of cytomegalovirus exposure and HLA in healthy donors. General study results and limits: Reports described diagnosis of cytomegalovirus status by the classifier as highly specific and sensitive. The study had only CMV serostatus as immune exposure information.

The PCR contained 60 Vbeta and 13 Jbeta primers. The repertoire was sequenced with immunoSEQ multiplex PCR; TCRdb's copy has only in-frame clones and lacks some. The table shows roughly 130,000 clones, with around 83% occurring only once. The CDR3 has 14 residues. CDR1 and CDR2 (germline): MNHEY, SVGAGI. V was clipped by 0 bases and J by 6 bases, with 9 bases between them. The source material was PBMCs. This rearrangement joins TRBV6-5 to TRBJ1-5, with D possibly matching TRBD1 (5 bases). The sequence was collected from a human donor in good health. The CDR3 is CASSYSGGRQPQHF. The CDR3 nucleotides read TGTGCCAGCAGTTACTCCGGGGGACGTCAGCCCCAGCATTTT.